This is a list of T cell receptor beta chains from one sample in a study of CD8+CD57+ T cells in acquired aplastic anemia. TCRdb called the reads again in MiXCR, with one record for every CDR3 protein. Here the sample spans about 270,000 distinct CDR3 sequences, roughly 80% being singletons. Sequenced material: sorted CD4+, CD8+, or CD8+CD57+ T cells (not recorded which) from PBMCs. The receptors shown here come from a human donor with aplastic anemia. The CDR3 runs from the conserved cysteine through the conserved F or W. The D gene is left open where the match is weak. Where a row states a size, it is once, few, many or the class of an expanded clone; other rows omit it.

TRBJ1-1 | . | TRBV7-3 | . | CASSLRVAGLNTEAFF | TGTGCCAGCAGCTTAAGGGTCGCGGGCTTGAACACTGAAGCTTTCTTT
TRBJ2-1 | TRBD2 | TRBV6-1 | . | CASSLADGGSEQFF | TGTGCCAGCAGTCTAGCGGACGGAGGTAGTGAGCAGTTCTTC
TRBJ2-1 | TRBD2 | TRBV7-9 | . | CASSFEPGGGSDGQFF | TGTGCCAGCAGCTTTGAACCCGGGGGGGGGAGTGATGGGCAGTTCTTC
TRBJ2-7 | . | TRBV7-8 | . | CASSLVRTGVHEQYF | TGTGCCAGCAGCTTAGTCCGGACCGGGGTCCACGAGCAGTACTTC
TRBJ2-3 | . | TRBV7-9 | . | CASSYTGRNNEQYF | TGTGCCAGCAGCTACACGGGACGGAACAATGAGCAGTATTTT
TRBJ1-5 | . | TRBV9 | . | CASSLACGNQPQHF | TGTGCCAGCAGTTTAGCCTGTGGCAATCAGCCCCAGCATTTT
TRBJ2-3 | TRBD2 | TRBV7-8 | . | CASSLAGGTDPQYF | TGTGCCAGCAGTTTAGCGGGAGGTACTGATCCCCAGTATTTT
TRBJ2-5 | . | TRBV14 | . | CASSPDPTWVNTEYF | TGTGCCAGCAGCCCAGATCCAACGTGGGTGAACACTGAGTACTTC
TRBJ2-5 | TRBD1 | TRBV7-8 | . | CATSRTRGQETRYF | TGTGCCACCAGCAGAACCAGGGGGCAAGAGACTCGCTACTTC
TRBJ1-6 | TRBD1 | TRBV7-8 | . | CASSLASGGNTPYHF | TGCGCCAGCAGCCTAGCGTCAGGGGGCAATACGCCGTACCACTTT
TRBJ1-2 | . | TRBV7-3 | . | CASSRQANDGYTF | TGTGCCAGCTCAAGACAGGCCAACGATGGCTACACCTTC
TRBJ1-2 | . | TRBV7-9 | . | CASSLAEVRTF | TGTGCCAGCAGCTTAGCGGAGGTCCGCACCTTC
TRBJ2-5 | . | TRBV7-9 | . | CASSLGLKGDTEYF | TGTGCCAGCAGCTTAGGCCTGAAAGGAGACACTGAGTATTTC
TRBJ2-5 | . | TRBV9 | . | CASSSRDKQGTGEYF | TGTGCCAGCAGCTCTCGGGACAAGCAAGGGACCGGCGAGTACTTC
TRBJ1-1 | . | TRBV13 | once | CASSLSGTPVVLNTEALF | TGTGCCAGCAGCTTAAGCGGGACTCCCGTCGTCTTGAACACTGAAGCTTTATTT
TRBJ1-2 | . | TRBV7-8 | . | CASSRRGGHLDYGYTF | TGTGCCAGCAGCCGCCGCGGGGGCCACCTTGACTATGGCTACACCTTC
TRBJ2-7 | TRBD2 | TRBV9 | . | CASRPASGVPGELYF | TGTGCCAGCAGGCCCGCTAGCGGGGTCCCCGGGGAGCTGTACTTC
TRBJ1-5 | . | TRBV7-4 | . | CASSVGVSRSQRKHF | TGTGCCAGCAGCGTAGGGGTCTCGAGAAGTCAGCGCAAGCATTTT
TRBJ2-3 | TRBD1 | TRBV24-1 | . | CATGDESTGAQYF | TGTGCCACCGGGGACGAGAGCACAGGGGCGCAGTATTTT
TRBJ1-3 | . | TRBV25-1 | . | CASSDPTSSWDTIYF | TGTGCCAGCAGTGATCCGACCTCATCTTGGGACACCATATATTTT
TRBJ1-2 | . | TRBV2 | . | CASGDGAVDYDYTF | TGTGCCAGCGGCGACGGGGCAGTAGATTATGACTACACCTTC
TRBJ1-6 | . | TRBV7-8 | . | CASSFHAGGNDLPLHF | TGTGCCAGCAGCTTTCATGCGGGCGGGAATGACCTTCCCCTCCACTTT
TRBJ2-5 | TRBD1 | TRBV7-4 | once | CASSKRTGERETQYF | TGTGCCAGCAGCAAAAGGACAGGGGAGCGGGAGACCCAGTACTTC
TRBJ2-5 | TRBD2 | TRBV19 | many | CASSIVLAIGETQYF | TGTGCCAGTAGTATAGTACTAGCGATCGGGGAGACCCAGTACTTC
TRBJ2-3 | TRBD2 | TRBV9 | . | CASSPPGGSGALYF | TGTGCCAGCAGCCCACCAGGTGGGAGCGGGGCGCTGTATTTT
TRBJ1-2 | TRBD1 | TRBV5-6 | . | CASSRSENRGPRLGYTF | TGTGCCAGCAGCCGATCCGAGAACAGGGGCCCACGCCTAGGCTACACCTTC
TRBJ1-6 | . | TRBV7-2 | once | CASSLGVQRPSTPF | TGTGCCAGCAGCTTAGGGGTACAGAGACCAAGTACCCCGTTT
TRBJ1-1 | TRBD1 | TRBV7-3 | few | CASSPGTGENTEAFF | TGTGCCAGCAGCCCCGGGACAGGGGAGAACACTGAAGCTTTCTTT
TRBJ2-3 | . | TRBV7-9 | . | CASSSSDTQDIEPF | TGTGCCAGCAGCTCCTCGGATACGCAGGATATTGAGCCATTT
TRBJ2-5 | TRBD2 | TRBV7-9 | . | CASSFQRNGGSDDF | TGTGCCAGCAGCTTTCAAAGAAACGGGGGGAGCGATGACTTC
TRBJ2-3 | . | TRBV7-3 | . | CASSSSSGRRAALYF | TGTGCCAGCAGCTCGTCTTCGGGACGACGAGCAGCGCTTTATTTT
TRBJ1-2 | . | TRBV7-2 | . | CASSLAIGIGRYTF | TGTGCCAGCAGCCTAGCTATAGGAATTGGTAGGTACACCTTC
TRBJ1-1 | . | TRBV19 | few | CASSIMEGGTEAFF | TGTGCCAGTAGTATTATGGAGGGAGGCACTGAAGCTTTCTTT
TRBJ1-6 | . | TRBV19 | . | CASSTASAAYNSPLLF | TGTGCCAGTAGCACCGCCAGCGCAGCCTACAATTCGCCCCTCCTCTTT
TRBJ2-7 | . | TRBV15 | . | CALGRGSSQDTQYF | TGTGCCTTGGGCAGGGGCTCCAGCCAAGATACGCAGTACTTC
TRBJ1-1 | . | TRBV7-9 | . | CASSLARGHGATDAFF | TGTGCCAGCAGCTTGGCGCGGGGACACGGGGCCACTGACGCTTTCTTT
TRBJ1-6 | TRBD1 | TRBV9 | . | CASSVEGGQGGSPLHF | TGTGCCAGCAGCGTAGAGGGGGGACAGGGGGGTTCACCCCTCCACTTT
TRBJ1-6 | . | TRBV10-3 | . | CAISDGGMDNSPLHF | TGTGCCATCAGTGACGGGGGTATGGATAATTCACCCCTCCACTTT
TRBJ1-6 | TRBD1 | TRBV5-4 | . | CASSWDSPEYNSPLHF | TGTGCCAGCAGCTGGGACAGTCCGGAGTATAATTCACCCCTCCACTTT
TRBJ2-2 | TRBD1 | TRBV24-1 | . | CATSEDRGLDGELFF | TGTGCCACCAGTGAGGACAGGGGGCTTGACGGGGAGCTGTTTTTT
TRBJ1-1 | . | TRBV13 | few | CASSLGYGVSEAFF | TGTGCCAGCAGCTTAGGCTATGGGGTTTCTGAAGCTTTCTTT
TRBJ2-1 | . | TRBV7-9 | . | CASSDAGSHGANF | TGTGCCAGCAGCGATGCGGGTAGCCACGGGGCCAACTTC
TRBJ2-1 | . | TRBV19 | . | CASSILRGAGDTQFF | TGTGCCAGTAGTATCCTTAGGGGGGCCGGGGATACGCAGTTCTTT
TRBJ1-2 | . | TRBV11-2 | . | CASGGASDGLVYGYTF | TGTGCCAGCGGCGGGGCTAGCGACGGGCTCGTATATGGCTACACCTTC
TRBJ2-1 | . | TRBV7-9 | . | CASSNVRIHEQFF | TGTGCCAGCAGCAATGTGCGGATCCATGAGCAGTTCTTC
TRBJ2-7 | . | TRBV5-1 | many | CASSLGLHYEQYF | TGCGCCAGCAGCTTGGGACTACATTACGAGCAGTACTTC
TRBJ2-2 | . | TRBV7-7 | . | CASSLLGNTGELFF | TGTGCCAGCAGCTTACTGGGGAACACCGGGGAGCTGTTTTTT
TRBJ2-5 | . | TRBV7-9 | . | CASSLAHGARLAEYF | TGTGCCAGCAGCTTAGCCCACGGGGCAAGACTGGCAGAGTACTTC
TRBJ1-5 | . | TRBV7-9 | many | CASSLSNQPQHF | TGTGCCAGCAGCTTAAGCAATCAGCCCCAGCATTTT
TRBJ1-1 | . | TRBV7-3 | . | CASSSSGTWGETQEAFF | TGTGCCAGCAGCTCCTCAGGCACTTGGGGGGAGACCCAGGAAGCTTTCTTT